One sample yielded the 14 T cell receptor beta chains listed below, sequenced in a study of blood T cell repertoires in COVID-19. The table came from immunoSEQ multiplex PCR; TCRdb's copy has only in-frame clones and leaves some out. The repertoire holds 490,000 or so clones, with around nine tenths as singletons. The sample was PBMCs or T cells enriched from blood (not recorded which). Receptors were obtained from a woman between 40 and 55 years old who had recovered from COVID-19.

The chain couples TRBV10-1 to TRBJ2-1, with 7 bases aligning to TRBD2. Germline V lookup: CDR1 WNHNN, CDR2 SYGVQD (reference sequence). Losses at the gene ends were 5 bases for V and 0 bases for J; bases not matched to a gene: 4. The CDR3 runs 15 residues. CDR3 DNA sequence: TGCGCCAGCAGTTCTAGCGGTTCCTCCTACAATGAGCAGTTCTTC. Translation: CASSSSGSSYNEQFF.

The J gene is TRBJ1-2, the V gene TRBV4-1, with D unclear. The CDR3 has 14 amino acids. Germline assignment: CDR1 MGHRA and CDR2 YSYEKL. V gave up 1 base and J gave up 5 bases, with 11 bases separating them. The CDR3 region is CASSQGVRLYGYTF. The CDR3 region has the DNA TGCGCCAGCAGCCAAGGAGTCAGGTTGTATGGCTACACCTTC.

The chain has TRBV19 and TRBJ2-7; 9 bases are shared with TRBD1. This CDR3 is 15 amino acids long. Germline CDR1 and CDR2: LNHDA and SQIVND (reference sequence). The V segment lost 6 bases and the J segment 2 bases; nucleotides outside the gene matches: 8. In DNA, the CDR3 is TGTGCCAGTAGCGACGCCAGACAGGGGGCCTACGAGCAGTACTTC. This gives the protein CASSDARQGAYEQYF.

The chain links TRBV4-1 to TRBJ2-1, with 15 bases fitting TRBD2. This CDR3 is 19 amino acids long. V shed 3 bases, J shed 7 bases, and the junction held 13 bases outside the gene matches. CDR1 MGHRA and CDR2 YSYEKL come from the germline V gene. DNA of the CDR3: TGCGCCAGCAGCCATCCCGGACTAGCGGGAGGGCCAGATAATAATGAGCAGTTCTTC. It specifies CASSHPGLAGGPDNNEQFF.

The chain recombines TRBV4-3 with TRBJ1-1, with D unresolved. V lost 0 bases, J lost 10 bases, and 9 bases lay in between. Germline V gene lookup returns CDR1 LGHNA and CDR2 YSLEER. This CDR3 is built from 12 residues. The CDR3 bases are TGCGCCAGCAGCCAAGATAACGGGGTAGCTTTCTTT. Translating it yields CASSQDNGVAFF.

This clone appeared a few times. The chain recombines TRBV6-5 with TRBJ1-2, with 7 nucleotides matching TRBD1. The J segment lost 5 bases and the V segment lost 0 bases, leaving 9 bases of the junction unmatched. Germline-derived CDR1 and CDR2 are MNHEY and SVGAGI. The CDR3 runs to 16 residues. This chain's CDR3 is CASSYSISGTAYGYTF. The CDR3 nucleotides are TGTGCCAGCAGTTACTCGATATCAGGGACAGCGTATGGCTACACCTTC.

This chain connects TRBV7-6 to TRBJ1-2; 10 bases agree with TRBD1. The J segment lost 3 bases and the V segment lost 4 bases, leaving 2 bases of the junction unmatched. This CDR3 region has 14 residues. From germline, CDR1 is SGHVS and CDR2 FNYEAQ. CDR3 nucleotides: TGTGCCAGCAGCTCAGGGACAGGGGACTATGGCTACACCTTC. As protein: CASSSGTGDYGYTF.

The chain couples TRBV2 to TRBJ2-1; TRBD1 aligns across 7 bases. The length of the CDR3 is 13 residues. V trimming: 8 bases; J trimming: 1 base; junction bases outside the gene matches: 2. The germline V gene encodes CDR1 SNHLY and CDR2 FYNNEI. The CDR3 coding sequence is TGTGCCAGCGCCAGGGGGTCCTACAATGAGCAGTTCTTC. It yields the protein CASARGSYNEQFF.

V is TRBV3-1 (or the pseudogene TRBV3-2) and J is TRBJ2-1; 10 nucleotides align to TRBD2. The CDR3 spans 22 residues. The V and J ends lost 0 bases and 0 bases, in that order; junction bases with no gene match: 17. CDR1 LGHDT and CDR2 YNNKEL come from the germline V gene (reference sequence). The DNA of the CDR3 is TGTGCCAGCAGCCAAGAAGTGATCCTAGCGGGAGTATTGGGTATCTCCTACAATGAGCAGTTCTTC. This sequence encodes CASSQEVILAGVLGISYNEQFF.

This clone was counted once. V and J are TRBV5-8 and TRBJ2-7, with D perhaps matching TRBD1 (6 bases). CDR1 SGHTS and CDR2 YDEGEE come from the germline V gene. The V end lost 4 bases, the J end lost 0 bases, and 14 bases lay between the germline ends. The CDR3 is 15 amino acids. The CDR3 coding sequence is TGTGCCAGCAGCCCCCGCCGCAGGGGCTCCTACGAGCAGTACTTC. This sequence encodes CASSPRRRGSYEQYF. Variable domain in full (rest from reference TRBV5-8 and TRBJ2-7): EAGVTQSPTHLIKTRGQQATLRCSPISGHTSVYWYQQALGLGLQFLLWYDEGEERNRGNFPPRFSGRQFPNYSSELNVNALELEDSALYLCASSPRRRGSYEQYFGPGTRLTVT.

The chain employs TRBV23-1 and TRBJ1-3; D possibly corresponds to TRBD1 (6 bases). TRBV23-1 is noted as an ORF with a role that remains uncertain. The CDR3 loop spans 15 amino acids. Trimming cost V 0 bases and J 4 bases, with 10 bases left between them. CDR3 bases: TGCGCCAGCAGTCAATCGAGGGGGAACGGAAACACCATATATTTT. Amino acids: CASSQSRGNGNTIYF.

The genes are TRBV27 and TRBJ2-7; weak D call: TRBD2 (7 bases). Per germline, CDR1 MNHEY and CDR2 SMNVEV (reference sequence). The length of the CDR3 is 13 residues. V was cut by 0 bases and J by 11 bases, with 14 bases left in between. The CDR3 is CASSLSMGRGEYF. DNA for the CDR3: TGTGCCAGCAGTTTATCGATGGGGAGGGGGGAGTACTTC.

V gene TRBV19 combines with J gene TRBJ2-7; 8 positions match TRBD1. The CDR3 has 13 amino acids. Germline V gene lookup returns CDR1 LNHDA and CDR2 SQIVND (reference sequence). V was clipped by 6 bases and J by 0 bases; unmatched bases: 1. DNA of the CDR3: TGTGCCAGTAGGGGACAGGACTCCTACGAGCAGTACTTC. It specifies CASRGQDSYEQYF.

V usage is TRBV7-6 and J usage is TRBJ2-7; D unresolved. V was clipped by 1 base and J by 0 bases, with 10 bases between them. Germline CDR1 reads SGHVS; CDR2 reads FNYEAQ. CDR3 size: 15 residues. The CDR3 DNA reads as TGTGCCAGCAGCTTAGGGCAGTCATACTCCTACGAGCAGTACTTC. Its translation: CASSLGQSYSYEQYF.